This entry lists 23 T cell receptor beta chains sequenced from one sample in a study of post-analysis software for immune sequencing data. Study-wide results and caveats: Relative to controls, patients had 4 or 5 TRBV segments at higher frequency, with TRBV5-6, TRBV5-1 and TRBV20-1 among these.

Prepared libraries of TCR beta cDNA carried unique molecular identifiers. TCRdb ran MiXCR on the PCR reads and lists one entry per CDR3 protein. There are roughly 730,000 distinct CDR3 sequences in the sample; around 27% occur only once, and around 0.56% lies in the top ten. These receptors' antigens are unknown. The specimen sequenced was blood. The receptor source for this set is a girl between 10 and 17 years old with multiple sclerosis.

This clonotype occurred a few times. The J gene is TRBJ1-1, the V gene TRBV27; D is perhaps TRBD1 (6 bases). Germline values: CDR1 MNHEY, CDR2 SMNVEV (reference sequence). This CDR3 has 13 amino acids. Between the trimmed V and J ends, which lost 4 bases and 6 bases, there was a span of 12 bases. CDR3 loop: CASSWGEGAEAFF. CDR3 in DNA: TGTGCCAGCAGTTGGGGTGAGGGGGCTGAAGCTTTCTTT.

This clonotype came up a few times. This chain joins TRBV3-1 and TRBJ1-5; D not certain. Per germline, CDR1 LGHDT and CDR2 YNNKEL (reference sequence). This CDR3 has 14 amino acids. With 0 bases removed from V and 0 bases from J, the gap between germline ends came to 3 bases. CDR3 bases: TGTGCCAGCAGCCAAGAAGGTAGCAATCAGCCCCAGCATTTT. Encoded protein: CASSQEGSNQPQHF.

This clonotype was counted at least ten times. J is TRBJ2-6 and V is TRBV29-1, with D unclear. The CDR3 has 12 residues. Germline loops: CDR1 SQVTM, CDR2 ANQGSEA. V lost 7 bases and J 1 base, leaving 5 bases between the germline ends. The CDR3 here is CSGPSGANVLTF. Here the CDR3 DNA reads TGCAGCGGGCCGTCTGGGGCCAACGTCCTGACTTTC. The full variable domain, with the rest looked up from reference TRBV29-1 and TRBJ2-6, is SAVISQKPSRDICQRGTSLTIQCQVDSQVTMMFWYRQQPGQSLTLIATANQGSEATYESGFVIDKFPISRPNLTFSTLTVSNMSPEDSSIYLCSGPSGANVLTFGAGSRLTVL.

V and J are TRBV27 and TRBJ2-5, with D hard to call. The J call may be wrong; the DNA end is better matched by TRBJ2-7. The CDR3 is 13 amino acids. Per the germline V gene, CDR1 is MNHEY and CDR2 is SMNVEV (reference sequence). CDR3 sequence reads: CASSFFGRDEQYF. The CDR3 nucleotides read TGTGCCAGCAGTTTTTTTGGGCGTGACGAGCAGTACTTC.

This chain joins TRBV5-1 and TRBJ1-1; weak D call: TRBD1 (6 bases). This CDR3 spans 17 amino acids. Germline CDR1 and CDR2: SGHRS and YFSETQ. With 0 bases removed from V and 1 base from J, the gap between germline ends came to 16 bases. CDR3: CASSLAGWGHQNTEAFF. CDR3 DNA: TGCGCCAGCAGCTTGGCCGGGTGGGGACATCAGAACACTGAAGCTTTCTTT.

The sample holds a few counts of this clonotype. DNA for the CDR3: TGTGCCACCAGTGATTTGGGGCGGGGGGGTTACAATGAGCAGTTCTTC. It yields the protein CATSDLGRGGYNEQFF. The chain uses TRBV24-1 and TRBJ2-1, with 9 nucleotides matching TRBD2. Germline CDR1 KGHDR, CDR2 SFDVKD. The CDR3 has 16 residues. Losses at the gene ends were 0 bases for V and 4 bases for J; bases not matched to a gene: 3.

In nucleotides, the CDR3 is TGTGCCAGCAGTTCAACCGCGGTCCCATGGGGCCAGTACTTC. It codes for CASSSTAVPWGQYF. This rearrangement joins TRBV28 to TRBJ2-7, with D perhaps TRBD1 (5 bases). Germline CDR1 reads MDHEN; CDR2 reads SYDVKM. Trimming shortened V by 4 bases and J by 10 bases, and 20 bases separated the two germline ends. This CDR3 spans 14 amino acids.

This clonotype was recorded a few times. The chain combines TRBV28 with TRBJ2-5; 9 bases are shared with TRBD1. The CDR3 length is 16 residues. In germline, CDR1 is MDHEN, CDR2 SYDVKM. The J segment lost 4 bases and the V segment lost 7 bases, leaving 13 bases of the junction unmatched. CDR3 amino acids: CASNLGGQGSRETQYF. CDR3 DNA sequence: TGTGCCAGCAACCTAGGTGGACAGGGGAGTCGAGAGACCCAGTACTTC.

This clonotype was counted only a few times. The V gene is TRBV28, the J gene TRBJ2-5; no firm D call. Trimming removed 4 bases at V and 7 bases at J, with 7 bases between. The CDR3 is made up of 11 amino acids. Germline CDR1 MDHEN, CDR2 SYDVKM. CDR3 loop: CASSSKVTQYF. CDR3 in DNA: TGTGCCAGCAGTTCCAAGGTGACCCAGTACTTC.

The V gene is TRBV29-1, the J gene TRBJ1-1; 12 nucleotides agree with TRBD1. Trimming cost V 5 bases and J 4 bases; bases outside gene matches: 5. The CDR3 is made up of 14 amino acids. Germline CDR1 SQVTM, CDR2 ANQGSEA. The CDR3 DNA sequence: TGCAGCGTTCCACCGGGACAGGGGGCCACTGAAGCTTTCTTT. Translating gives CSVPPGQGATEAFF.

This chain joins TRBV7-9 and TRBJ2-1; weak D call: TRBD1 (6 bases). V shed 3 bases and J shed 12 bases, with 18 bases lying between them. The CDR3 extends over 14 amino acids. The germline V gene has CDR1 SEHNR and CDR2 FQNEAQ (reference sequence). CDR3 sequence (DNA): TGTGCCAGCAGCTTGCCCGGACAGTACTTTGGGCAGTTCTTC. Translation gives CASSLPGQYFGQFF.

As for this clonotype: The junction and the germline gene differ at one end; a read error may be behind it. The rearrangement joins TRBV29-1 to TRBJ1-4, with a tentative D call TRBD1 (5 bases). The CDR3 spans 14 residues. Germline assignment: CDR1 SQVTM and CDR2 ANQGSEA. In DNA, the CDR3 is TGCAGCGTTGATAAGGCAGGGACTAATGAAAAACGGTTTTTT. Its translation is CSVDKAGTNEKRFF.

This clonotype has a handful of counts. The chain links TRBV5-1 to TRBJ2-3; D call uncertain. CDR3 size: 15 residues. CDR1 and CDR2 (germline): SGHRS, YFSETQ. V lost 2 bases, J lost 3 bases, and 13 bases lay in between. The CDR3 region is CASSFRRPGTDTQYF. The CDR3 DNA is TGCGCCAGCAGCTTTCGACGACCCGGGACAGATACGCAGTATTTT.

The gene calls are TRBV10-3 and TRBJ2-3; tentative D call: TRBD1 (6 bases). The CDR3 is made up of 18 amino acids. Trimming cost V 5 bases and J 0 bases, with 21 bases left between them. In germline, CDR1 is ENHRY, CDR2 SYGVKD. The CDR3 DNA follows: TGTGCCATCAGTCGTAGGACAGCTGGACAATCTAGCACAGATACGCAGTATTTT. Translation: CAISRRTAGQSSTDTQYF.

The V and J genes are TRBV7-2 and TRBJ2-1, with a tentative D call TRBD2 (7 bases). The CDR3 is 16 amino acids. Germline V CDR1 and CDR2: SGHTA, FQGNSA. V lost 1 base, J lost 4 bases, and 14 bases lay in between. The CDR3 coding sequence is TGTGCCAGCAGCTTAGGAGGGGGGGCCCTTTACAATGAGCAGTTCTTC. Translating gives CASSLGGGALYNEQFF.

The chain couples TRBV11-2 to TRBJ2-3; 7 nucleotides agree with TRBD2. Germline V gene lookup returns CDR1 SGHAT and CDR2 FQNNGV. The length of the CDR3 is 17 residues. Trimming cost V 2 bases and J 10 bases; bases outside gene matches: 18. The chain's CDR3 is CASSLNWLAVRRGAQYF. CDR3 DNA sequence: TGTGCCAGCAGCTTAAATTGGCTAGCGGTGCGCCGGGGTGCGCAGTATTTT.

This clonotype appeared a single time. The J gene is TRBJ2-3, the V gene TRBV12-3 or TRBV12-4; 10 bases agree with TRBD2. The J segment lost 0 bases and the V segment lost 3 bases, leaving 6 bases of the junction unmatched. The CDR3 length is 17 residues. Here the CDR3 DNA reads TGTGCCAGCAGTTTCTTGCATAGCGGGGGGAGCACAGATACGCAGTATTTT. Its translation is CASSFLHSGGSTDTQYF.

The chain is built from TRBV12-3 or TRBV12-4 and TRBJ2-1; 9 bases map to TRBD1. This CDR3 comprises 14 residues. Trimming removed 5 bases from V and 8 bases from J; junction bases left unmatched: 7. CDR3: CASSIQDRGDEQFF. The DNA of the CDR3 is TGTGCCAGCAGTATCCAGGACAGGGGCGATGAGCAGTTCTTC.

The J gene is TRBJ1-2, the V gene TRBV27, with D possibly TRBD1 on 5 matching bases. In germline, CDR1 is MNHEY, CDR2 SMNVEV (reference sequence). Between the trimmed V and J ends, which lost 1 base and 8 bases, there was a span of 17 bases. The CDR3 spans 15 residues. The CDR3 DNA follows: TGTGCCAGCAGTTTATTAGGGCAGGGTAATAGGGGCTACACCTTC. This translates into CASSLLGQGNRGYTF.

This clonotype showed up many times. The V and J genes are TRBV29-1 and TRBJ1-2; 8 bases match TRBD1. The CDR3 is 14 amino acids. Looked up from germline, CDR1 is SQVTM and CDR2 is ANQGSEA. With V trimmed by 4 bases and J by 2 bases, 6 bases remained unmatched. DNA for the CDR3: TGCAGCGTTGGTGAGACAGGGGTGAACTATGGCTACACCTTC. This encodes CSVGETGVNYGYTF.

This clonotype was seen repeatedly, ten times or more. The chain recombines TRBV5-1 with TRBJ2-1; 11 positions agree with TRBD2. The CDR3 consists of 16 residues. J gave up 0 bases and V 4 bases, and 3 bases lay outside the gene matches. Looked up from germline, CDR1 is SGHRS and CDR2 is YFSETQ. The DNA of the CDR3 is TGCGCCAGCAGCAGAACTAGCGGGAGCTCCTACAATGAGCAGTTCTTC. Amino acids: CASSRTSGSSYNEQFF.

This clonotype was observed at least ten times. The rearrangement joins TRBV12-3 or TRBV12-4 to TRBJ2-3; D remains ambiguous. V was cut by 2 bases and J by 1 base, with 7 bases left in between. The CDR3 has 14 residues. The CDR3, as DNA: TGTGCCAGCAGTTTACTCCGAGGCACAGATACGCAGTATTTT. It translates to CASSLLRGTDTQYF.

The rearrangement joins TRBV6-2 or TRBV6-3 to TRBJ2-5, with TRBD1 identical over 8 bases. J was trimmed by 5 bases and V by 4 bases; bases with no gene match: 12. The CDR3 is 16 residues long. In germline, CDR1 is MNHEY, CDR2 SVGEGT. CDR3 sequence reads: CASSLGGQGNWETQYF. CDR3 DNA sequence: TGTGCCAGCAGTTTGGGAGGACAGGGAAATTGGGAGACCCAGTACTTC.